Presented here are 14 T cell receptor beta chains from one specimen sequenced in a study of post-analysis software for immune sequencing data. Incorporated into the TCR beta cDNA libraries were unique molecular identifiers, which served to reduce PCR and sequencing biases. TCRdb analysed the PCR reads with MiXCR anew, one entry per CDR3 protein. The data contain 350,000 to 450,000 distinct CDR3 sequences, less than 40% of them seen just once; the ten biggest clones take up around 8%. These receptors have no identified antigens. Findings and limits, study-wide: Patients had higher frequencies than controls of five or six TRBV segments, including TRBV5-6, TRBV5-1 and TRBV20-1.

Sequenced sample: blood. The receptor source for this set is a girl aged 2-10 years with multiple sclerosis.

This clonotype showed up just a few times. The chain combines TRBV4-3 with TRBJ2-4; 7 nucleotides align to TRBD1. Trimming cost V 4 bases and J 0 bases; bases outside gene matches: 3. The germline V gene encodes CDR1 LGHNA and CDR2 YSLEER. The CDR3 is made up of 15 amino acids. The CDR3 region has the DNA TGCGCCAGCAGCCTCGACAGGGAAGCCAAAAACATTCAGTACTTC. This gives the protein CASSLDREAKNIQYF.

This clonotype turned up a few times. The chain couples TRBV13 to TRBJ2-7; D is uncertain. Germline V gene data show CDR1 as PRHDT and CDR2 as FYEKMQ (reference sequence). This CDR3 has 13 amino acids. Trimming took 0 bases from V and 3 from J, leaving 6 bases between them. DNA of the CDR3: TGTGCCAGCAGCTTAGGATGGGTCTACGAGCAGTACTTC. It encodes CASSLGWVYEQYF.

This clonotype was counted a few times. The CDR3 DNA reads TGTGCCAGCAGTGAATACCCAGTCTGGAGCAATCAGCCCCAGCATTTT. Encoded protein: CASSEYPVWSNQPQHF. The chain recombines TRBV6-1 with TRBJ1-5; no clear D gene. The CDR3 length is 16 residues. V lost 2 bases, J lost 1 base, and 12 bases lay in between. Germline CDR1 MNHNS, CDR2 SASEGT.

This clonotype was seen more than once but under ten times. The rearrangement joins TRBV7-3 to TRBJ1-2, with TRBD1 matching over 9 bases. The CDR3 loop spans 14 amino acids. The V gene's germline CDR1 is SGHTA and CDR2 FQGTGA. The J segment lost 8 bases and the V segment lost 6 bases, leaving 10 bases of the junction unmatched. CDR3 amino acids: CASRSGTGSGGYTF. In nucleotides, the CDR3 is TGTGCCAGCAGGTCCGGGACAGGGTCGGGGGGCTACACCTTC.

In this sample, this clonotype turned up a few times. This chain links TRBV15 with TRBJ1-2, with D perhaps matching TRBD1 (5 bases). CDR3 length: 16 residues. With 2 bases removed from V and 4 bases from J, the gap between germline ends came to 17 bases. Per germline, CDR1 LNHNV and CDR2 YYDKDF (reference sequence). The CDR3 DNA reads TGTGCCACCAGCAGACCGCTTGGGCCGGGGACCTATGGCTACACCTTC. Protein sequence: CATSRPLGPGTYGYTF.

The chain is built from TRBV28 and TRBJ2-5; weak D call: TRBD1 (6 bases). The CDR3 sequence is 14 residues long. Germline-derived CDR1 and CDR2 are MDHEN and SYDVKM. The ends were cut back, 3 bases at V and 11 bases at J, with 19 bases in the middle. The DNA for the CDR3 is TGTGCCAGCAGTTTTAACGCCAGGGGTGATGAGCAGTACTTC. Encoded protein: CASSFNARGDEQYF.

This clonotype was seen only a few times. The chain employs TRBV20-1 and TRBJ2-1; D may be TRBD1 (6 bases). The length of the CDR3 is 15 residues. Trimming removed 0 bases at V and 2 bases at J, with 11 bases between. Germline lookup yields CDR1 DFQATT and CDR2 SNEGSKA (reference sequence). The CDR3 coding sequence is TGCAGTGCTAGAGATTCGGGGACACCCTACAATGAGCAGTTCTTC. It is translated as CSARDSGTPYNEQFF.

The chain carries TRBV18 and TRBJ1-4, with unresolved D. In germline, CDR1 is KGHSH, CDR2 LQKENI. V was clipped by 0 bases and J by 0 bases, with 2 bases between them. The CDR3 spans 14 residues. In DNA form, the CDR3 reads TGTGCCAGCTCACCACCTTCAACTAATGAAAAACTGTTTTTT. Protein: CASSPPSTNEKLFF.

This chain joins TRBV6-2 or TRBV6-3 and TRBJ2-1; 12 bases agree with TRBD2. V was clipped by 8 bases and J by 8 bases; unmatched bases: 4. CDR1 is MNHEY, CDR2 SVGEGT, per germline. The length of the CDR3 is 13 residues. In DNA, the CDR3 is TGTGCCAGCGGACTAGCGGGATCGTATGAGCAGTTCTTC. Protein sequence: CASGLAGSYEQFF.

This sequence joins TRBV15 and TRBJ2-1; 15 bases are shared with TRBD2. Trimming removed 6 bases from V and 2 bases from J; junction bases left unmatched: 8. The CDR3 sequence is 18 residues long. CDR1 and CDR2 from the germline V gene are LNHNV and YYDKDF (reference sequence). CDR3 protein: CATRNGLAGGRTYNEQFF. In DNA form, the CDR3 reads TGTGCCACCAGAAATGGACTAGCGGGAGGGAGGACCTACAATGAGCAGTTCTTC.

CDR3 region: CASSKGRSQGYTF. CDR3 in DNA: TGTGCCAGCAGCAAAGGACGGAGTCAAGGCTACACCTTC. V gene TRBV13 combines with J gene TRBJ1-2; D call uncertain. Deletions cut 5 bases from V and 8 bases from J, with 15 bases between. CDR3 size: 13 residues. The germline V gene encodes CDR1 PRHDT and CDR2 FYEKMQ (reference sequence). Full variable domain (outside the CDR3, taken from reference TRBV13 and TRBJ1-2): AAGVIQSPRHLIKEKRETATLKCYPIPRHDTVYWYQQGPGQDPQFLISFYEKMQSDKGSIPDRFSAQQFSDYHSELNMSSLELGDSALYFCASSKGRSQGYTFGSGTRLTVV.

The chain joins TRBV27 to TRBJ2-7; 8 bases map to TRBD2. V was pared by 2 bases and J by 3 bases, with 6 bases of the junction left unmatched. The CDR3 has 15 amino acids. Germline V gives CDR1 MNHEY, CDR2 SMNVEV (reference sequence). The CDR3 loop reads CASSLTASGRYEQYF. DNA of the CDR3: TGTGCCAGCAGTTTAACGGCTAGCGGGCGCTACGAGCAGTACTTC.

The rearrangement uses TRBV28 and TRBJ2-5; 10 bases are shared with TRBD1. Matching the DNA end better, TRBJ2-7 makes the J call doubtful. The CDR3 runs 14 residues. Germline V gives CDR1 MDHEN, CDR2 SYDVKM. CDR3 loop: CASNTGTGDYEQYF. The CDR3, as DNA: TGTGCCAGCAACACCGGGACAGGGGACTACGAGCAGTACTTC.

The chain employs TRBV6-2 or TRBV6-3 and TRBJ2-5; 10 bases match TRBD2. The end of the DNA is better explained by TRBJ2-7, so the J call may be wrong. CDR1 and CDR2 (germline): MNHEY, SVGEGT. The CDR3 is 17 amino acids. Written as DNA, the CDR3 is TGTGCCAGCAGTTACACGCACTCTAGCGGGAGAGCGTACGAGCAGTACTTC. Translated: CASSYTHSSGRAYEQYF.